This T cell receptor (beta chain) emerged from a study of shared clonotypes between healthy human individuals. Study as a whole: Per donor, CD8 memory used one plate, CD8 naive used two, CD4 memory used three and CD4 naive used three.

Healthy and HIV-negative, the adult donors had no recent acute infections or vaccinations. From germline, CDR1 is SGHVS and CDR2 FNYEAQ. The V end was cut by 1 base, the J end by 5 bases, with 16 bases between. This CDR3 is built from 16 residues. The data were produced by immunoSEQ multiplex PCR, yet TCRdb's version contains in-frame clones alone and is incomplete. This table holds millions of clones, roughly 94% found once. The TCR sequence derives from a man between 18 and 35 years old in good health. Sequenced material: naive CD4+ T cells sorted from blood. Subset noted: CD45RA+ positively selected. The chain couples TRBV7-6 to TRBJ2-3; no definite D call. The CDR3 reads CASSLDRALAGDTQYF. CDR3 nucleotide sequence: TGTGCCAGCAGCTTAGATCGGGCGTTAGCAGGAGATACGCAGTATTTT.